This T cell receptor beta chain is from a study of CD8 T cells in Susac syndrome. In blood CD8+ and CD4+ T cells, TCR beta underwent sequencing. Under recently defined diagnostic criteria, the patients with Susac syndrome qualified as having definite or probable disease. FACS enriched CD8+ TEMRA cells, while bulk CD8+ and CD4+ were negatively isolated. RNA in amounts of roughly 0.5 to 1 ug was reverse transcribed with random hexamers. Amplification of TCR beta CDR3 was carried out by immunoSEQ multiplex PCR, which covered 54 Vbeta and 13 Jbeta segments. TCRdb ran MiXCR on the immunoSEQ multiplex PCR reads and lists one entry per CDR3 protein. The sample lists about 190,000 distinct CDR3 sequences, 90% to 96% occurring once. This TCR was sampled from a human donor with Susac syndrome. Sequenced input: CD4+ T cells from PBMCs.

CDR3: CASSQPGGFQETQYF. In nucleotides, the CDR3 is TGTGCCAGCAGCCAACCGGGCGGATTCCAAGAGACCCAGTACTTC. V is TRBV7-9 and J is TRBJ2-5; D remains ambiguous. V was trimmed by 5 bases and J by 1 base, leaving 14 bases between them. Germline loops: CDR1 SEHNR, CDR2 FQNEAQ (reference sequence). This CDR3 comprises 15 residues.